This section outlines one T cell receptor beta chain sequence together with its context. This entry comes from a study of blood T cell repertoires in COVID-19. As for the study in general: Samples representing acute and convalescent COVID-19 were sourced from the United States, Italy and Spain. T cells, B-cell-depleted T cells, or PBMCs provided the cDNA or gDNA that served as material.

The CDR3 contains 17 residues. Germline V gene data show CDR1 as SGHRS and CDR2 as YFSETQ. Trimming cost V 0 bases and J 8 bases, with 20 bases left between them. Profiling relied on immunoSEQ multiplex PCR, and the TCRdb table lists in-frame clones only, not all of them. The table lists some 240,000 clones, approximately 80% of them singletons. Sequencing used peripheral blood. This receptor was obtained from a human donor in a cohort sampled during active COVID-19. V usage is TRBV5-1 and J usage is TRBJ1-4; D uncertain. CDR3 region: CASSLAPGGRVQEKLFF. CDR3 nucleotides: TGCGCCAGCAGCTTGGCTCCAGGTGGGCGAGTTCAGGAAAAACTGTTTTTT.